Listed here are 10 T cell receptor beta chains from one sample, sequenced in a study of shared clonotypes between healthy human individuals. Method: immunoSEQ multiplex PCR; TCRdb's copy keeps in-frame clones and lacks some. The data show approximately 2,300,000 clones, with around 93% seen just once and roughly 0.34% held by the top ten. Sequenced input: naive CD4+ T cells from PBMCs. Subset: CD45RA+ positively selected. The receptors come from a man younger than 35 in good health. Some clones in this sample may be carry-over from other donors' samples.

J is TRBJ2-7 and V is TRBV28; 7 nucleotides agree with TRBD1. V lost 5 bases and J lost 7; bases outside the gene matches: 11. This CDR3 has 14 residues. Per germline, CDR1 MDHEN and CDR2 SYDVKM. CDR3 loop: CASSPPEGAREQYF. In DNA form, the CDR3 reads TGTGCCAGCAGTCCCCCTGAGGGGGCGAGGGAGCAGTACTTC.

The chain carries TRBV7-2 and TRBJ1-1; D perhaps matches TRBD1 (6 bases). V gave up 5 bases and J gave up 0 bases, with 13 bases separating them. This CDR3 comprises 15 residues. Germline CDR1 reads SGHTA; CDR2 reads FQGNSA. CDR3 DNA sequence: TGTGCCAGCAGCGCGCAGGGGCAGTTGAACACTGAAGCTTTCTTT. As protein: CASSAQGQLNTEAFF. The full variable domain, completed using reference TRBV7-2 and TRBJ1-1, is GAGVSQSPSNKVTEKGKDVELRCDPISGHTALYWYRQSLGQGLEFLIYFQGNSAPDKSGLPSDRFSAERTGGSVSTLTIQRTQQEDSAVYLCASSAQGQLNTEAFFGQGTRLTVV.

The V gene is TRBV5-5, the J gene TRBJ2-5, with D possibly TRBD1 on 5 matching bases. Germline V CDR1 and CDR2: SGHKS, YYEKEE (reference sequence). Deletions cut 4 bases from V and 1 base from J, with 11 bases between. This CDR3 is built from 14 residues. The CDR3 protein is CASSPRALQETQYF. The CDR3 coding sequence is TGTGCCAGCAGCCCCAGGGCACTCCAAGAGACCCAGTACTTC. The full variable domain, with the rest looked up from reference TRBV5-5 and TRBJ2-5, is DAGVTQSPTHLIKTRGQQVTLRCSPISGHKSVSWYQQVLGQGPQFIFQYYEKEERGRGNFPDRFSARQFPNYSSELNVNALLLGDSALYLCASSPRALQETQYFGPGTRLLVL.

This sequence joins TRBV30 and TRBJ1-5; no clear D. V lost 3 bases to trimming and J lost 9 bases, with 12 bases between them. This CDR3 has 12 amino acids. The germline V gene has CDR1 GTSNPN and CDR2 SVGIG (reference sequence). DNA of the CDR3: TGTGCCTGGAGGGCTGTGGCAGGGCCCCAGCATTTT. Translated: CAWRAVAGPQHF. The full variable domain, its missing parts supplied by reference TRBV30 and TRBJ1-5, is SQTIHQWPATLVQPVGSPLSLECTVEGTSNPNLYWYRQAAGRGLQLLFYSVGIGQISSEVPQNLSASRPQDRQFILSSKKLLLSDSGFYLCAWRAVAGPQHFGDGTRLSIL.

This clone was found a few times. V is TRBV6-1 and J is TRBJ1-2; 9 bases match TRBD1. The trim removed 8 bases at V and 0 bases at J, leaving 7 bases unmatched. This CDR3 has 15 amino acids. Germline V CDR1 and CDR2: MNHNS, SASEGT. The CDR3 region is CASSQQGATNYGYTF. The CDR3 region has the DNA TGTGCCAGCTCCCAACAGGGGGCCACTAACTATGGCTACACCTTC.

The chain employs TRBV15 and TRBJ1-2; D not certain. Trimming removed 8 bases from V and 0 bases from J, with 7 bases in between. This CDR3 spans 12 amino acids. Germline CDR1 and CDR2: LNHNV and YYDKDF (reference sequence). Written as DNA, the CDR3 is TGTGCCACCTCTCGGACTAACTATGGCTACACCTTC. This encodes CATSRTNYGYTF.

CDR3 region: CASSRQSSAGELFF. CDR3 coding DNA: TGTGCCAGCAGTCGGCAGAGTTCTGCCGGGGAGCTGTTTTTT. The chain carries TRBV2 and TRBJ2-2; D call uncertain. V lost 5 bases, J lost 6 bases, and 13 bases lay in between. The CDR3 loop spans 14 amino acids. The germline V gene encodes CDR1 SNHLY and CDR2 FYNNEI.

This chain links TRBV29-1 with TRBJ1-2, with no clear D. CDR1 and CDR2 from the germline V gene are SQVTM and ANQGSEA. Trimming pared 7 bases from V and 5 bases from J, leaving 11 bases between. The length of the CDR3 is 11 residues. The DNA for the CDR3 is TGCAGCGCAAATTCGGCGTATGGCTACACCTTC. Its translation: CSANSAYGYTF.

This clone was counted a single time. At the DNA level, this CDR3 is encoded by other sequences in the same sample as well. The rearrangement joins TRBV7-8 to TRBJ2-5; no definite D call. V dropped 1 base and J dropped 5 bases, with 8 bases sitting between them. The CDR3 length is 13 residues. Germline lookup yields CDR1 SGHVS and CDR2 FQNEAQ. DNA of the CDR3: TGTGCCAGCAGCTTAGAAGGTGGGGAGACCCAGTACTTC. Translated, it gives CASSLEGGETQYF.

The V and J genes are TRBV14 and TRBJ2-5; D not resolved. V was trimmed by 2 bases and J by 2 bases, leaving 15 bases between them. This CDR3 is 16 amino acids long. The V gene's germline CDR1 is SGHDN and CDR2 FVKESK. The CDR3 region has the DNA TGTGCCAGCAGCCAAAGTTTCGATCCCCCGCAAGAGACCCAGTACTTC. It translates to CASSQSFDPPQETQYF.